This T cell receptor beta chain came from a study of response to subunit inactivated influenza vaccine. TCRdb recomputed calls from the RT-PCR reads with MiXCR, one row per CDR3 protein. Among 450,000 to 550,000 distinct CDR3 sequences listed, roughly 25% were seen once. This clonotype was recorded a few times. The antigen is unknown. Broader study findings: After each seasonal influenza vaccination, few new T cells are recruited, the authors suggested.

This CDR3 spans 17 amino acids. V was cut by 1 base and J by 4 bases, with 14 bases left in between. Germline V gene lookup returns CDR1 LGHNA and CDR2 YNFKEQ. The sequencing here drew on CD4+ T cells sorted from PBMCs, taken more than 4 days after vaccination. The clonotype comes from a man in his fifties or sixties who received an inactivated influenza vaccine. This rearrangement joins TRBV4-2 to TRBJ2-6; D gene ambiguous. The CDR3 spells CASSQVASSQGANVLTF. CDR3 DNA: TGTGCCAGCAGCCAAGTTGCTTCTTCGCAAGGGGCCAACGTCCTGACTTTC.